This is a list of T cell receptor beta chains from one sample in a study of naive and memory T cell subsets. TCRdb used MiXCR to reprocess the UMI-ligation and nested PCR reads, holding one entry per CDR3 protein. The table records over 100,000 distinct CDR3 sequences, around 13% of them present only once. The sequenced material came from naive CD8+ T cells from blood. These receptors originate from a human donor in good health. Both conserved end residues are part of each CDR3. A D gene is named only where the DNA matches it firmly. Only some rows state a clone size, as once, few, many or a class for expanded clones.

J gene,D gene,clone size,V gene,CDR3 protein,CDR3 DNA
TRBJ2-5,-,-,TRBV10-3,CAISESGAKSETQYF,TGTGCCATCAGTGAGTCAGGGGCCAAATCGGAGACCCAGTACTTC
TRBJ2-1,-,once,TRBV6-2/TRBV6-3,CASSYGAYEQFF,TGTGCCAGCAGTTACGGGGCCTATGAGCAGTTCTTC
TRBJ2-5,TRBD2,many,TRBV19,CASSRAGDRRQETQYF,TGTGCCAGTAGTCGAGCGGGGGACCGCCGCCAAGAGACCCAGTACTTC
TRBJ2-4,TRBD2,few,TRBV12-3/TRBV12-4,CASSLWWGGKNIQYF,TGTGCCAGCAGTTTATGGTGGGGGGGCAAAAACATTCAGTACTTC
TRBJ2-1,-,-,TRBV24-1,CATSDYGQQFF,TGTGCCACCAGTGATTACGGCCAGCAGTTCTTC
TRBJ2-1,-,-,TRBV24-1,CATRTGHEQFF,TGTGCCACCAGGACGGGCCATGAGCAGTTCTTC
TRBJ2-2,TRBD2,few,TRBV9,CASSERASGITGELFF,TGTGCCAGCAGCGAGAGAGCTAGCGGTATCACCGGGGAGCTGTTTTTT
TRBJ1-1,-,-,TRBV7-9,CASGRGSNTEAFF,TGTGCCAGCGGGCGGGGGTCCAACACTGAAGCTTTCTTT
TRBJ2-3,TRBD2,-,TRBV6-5,CASSYFAGGADTQYF,TGTGCCAGCAGTTACTTTGCGGGAGGGGCAGATACGCAGTATTTT
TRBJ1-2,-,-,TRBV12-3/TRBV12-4,CASSPTDSNYGYTF,TGTGCCAGCAGTCCGACCGACAGTAACTATGGCTACACCTTC
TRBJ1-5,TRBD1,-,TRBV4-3,CASSWGQGGQPQHF,TGCGCCAGCAGCTGGGGACAGGGAGGTCAGCCCCAGCATTTT
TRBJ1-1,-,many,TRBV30,CAWMWGIGRTEAFF,TGTGCCTGGATGTGGGGTATCGGTCGGACTGAAGCTTTCTTT
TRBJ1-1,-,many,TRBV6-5,CASRYTENTEAFF,TGTGCCAGCAGGTACACAGAGAACACTGAAGCTTTCTTT
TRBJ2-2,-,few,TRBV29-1,CVEGLVTGELFF,TGCGTGGAGGGGTTGGTCACCGGGGAGCTGTTTTTT
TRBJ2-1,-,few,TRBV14,CASSQRGYNEQFF,TGTGCCAGCAGCCAGCGGGGCTACAATGAGCAGTTCTTC
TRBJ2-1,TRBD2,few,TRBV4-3,CASSQDEAGGYNEQFF,TGCGCCAGCAGCCAAGATGAAGCGGGAGGGTACAATGAGCAGTTCTTC
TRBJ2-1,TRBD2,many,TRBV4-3,CASSQGSRRSGGADEQFF,TGCGCCAGCAGCCAAGGGAGCCGTCGCAGCGGGGGGGCCGATGAGCAGTTCTTC
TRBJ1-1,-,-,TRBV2,CASSEGWDPNTEAFF,TGTGCCAGCAGTGAAGGGTGGGACCCGAACACTGAAGCTTTCTTT
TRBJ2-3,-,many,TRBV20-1,CSAKSGFTDTQYF,TGCAGTGCTAAATCGGGGTTCACAGATACGCAGTATTTT
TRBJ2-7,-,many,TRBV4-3,CASSFRSGEQYF,TGCGCCAGCAGCTTTCGTTCGGGCGAGCAGTACTTC
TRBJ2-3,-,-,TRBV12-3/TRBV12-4,CASSHVTGGGTDTQYF,TGTGCCAGCAGTCATGTTACAGGGGGAGGGACAGATACGCAGTATTTT
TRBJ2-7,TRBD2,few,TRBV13,CASSPSGGSGEQYF,TGTGCCAGCAGCCCCTCCGGGGGGTCTGGGGAGCAGTACTTC
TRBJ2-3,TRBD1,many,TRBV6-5,CASSYSRTGGTDTQYF,TGTGCCAGCAGTTACTCCCGAACAGGGGGGACAGATACGCAGTATTTT
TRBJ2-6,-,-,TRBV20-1,CPRGAPGANVLTF,TGCCCCCGGGGGGCTCCTGGGGCCAACGTCCTGACTTTC
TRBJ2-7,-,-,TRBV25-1,CASGPPFEQYF,TGTGCCAGCGGTCCCCCGTTCGAGCAGTACTTC
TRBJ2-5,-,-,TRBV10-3,CAISESTGTETQYF,TGTGCCATCAGTGAGTCGACGGGGACAGAGACCCAGTACTTC
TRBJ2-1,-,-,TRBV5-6,CASSIDMSHSYNEQFF,TGTGCCAGCAGCATAGACATGAGTCACTCCTACAATGAGCAGTTCTTC
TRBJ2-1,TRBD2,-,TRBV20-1,CSARDGTFGGGYNEQFF,TGCAGTGCTAGAGATGGAACGTTTGGGGGGGGGTACAATGAGCAGTTCTTC
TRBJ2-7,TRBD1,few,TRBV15,CATSREGDRSYEQYF,TGTGCCACCAGCAGAGAAGGGGACAGGTCCTACGAGCAGTACTTC
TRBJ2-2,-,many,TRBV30,CAASWDTGELFF,TGTGCCGCCTCCTGGGACACCGGGGAGCTGTTTTTT
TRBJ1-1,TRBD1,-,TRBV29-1,CSVGGETGKPEAFF,TGCAGCGTCGGGGGGGAGACAGGGAAACCTGAAGCTTTCTTT
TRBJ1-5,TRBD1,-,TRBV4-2,CASSPRGPLGTAERGNQPQHF,TGTGCCAGCAGCCCCAGGGGGCCCCTCGGGACAGCTGAGAGGGGCAATCAGCCCCAGCATTTT
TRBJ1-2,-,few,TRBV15,CATSKTLGTLNYGYTF,TGTGCCACCAGCAAGACCCTAGGGACGTTGAACTATGGCTACACCTTC
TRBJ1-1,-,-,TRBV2,CASRWTGNTEAFF,TGTGCCAGCAGATGGACCGGAAACACTGAAGCTTTCTTT
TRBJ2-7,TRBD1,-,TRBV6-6,CASSPGQGVGEQYF,TGTGCCAGCAGTCCCGGACAGGGGGTAGGCGAGCAGTACTTC
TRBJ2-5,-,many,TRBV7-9,CASSFPYSQETQYF,TGTGCCAGCAGCTTCCCGTACAGCCAAGAGACCCAGTACTTC
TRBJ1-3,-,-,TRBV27,CASSLGVTGNTIYF,TGTGCCAGCAGTTTAGGGGTAACTGGAAACACCATATATTTT
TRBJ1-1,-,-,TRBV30,CAWNRQGNTEAFF,TGTGCCTGGAACAGGCAGGGCAACACTGAAGCTTTCTTT
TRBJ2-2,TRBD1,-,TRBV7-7,CATSTGTGSTGELFF,TGTGCTACTTCTACCGGGACAGGGTCCACCGGGGAGCTGTTTTTT
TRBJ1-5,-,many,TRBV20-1,CSARGGGFSNQPQHF,TGCAGTGCTAGGGGCGGAGGGTTTAGCAATCAGCCCCAGCATTTT
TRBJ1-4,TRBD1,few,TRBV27,CASSSLGTGNEKLFF,TGTGCCAGCAGTTCCCTAGGGACAGGGAATGAAAAACTGTTTTTT
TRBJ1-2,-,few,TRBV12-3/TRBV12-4,CASRQGGATNYGYTF,TGTGCCAGCAGGCAGGGTGGGGCGACTAACTATGGCTACACCTTC
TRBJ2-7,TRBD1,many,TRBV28,CASSPGDRGRGEQYF,TGTGCCAGCAGCCCTGGGGACAGGGGGCGAGGAGAGCAGTACTTC
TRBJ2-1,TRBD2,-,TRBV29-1,CSVEVGNIGTNNEQFF,TGCAGCGTTGAAGTTGGGAATATCGGGACTAACAATGAGCAGTTCTTC
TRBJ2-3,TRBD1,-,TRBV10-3,CAISERTGASTDTQYF,TGTGCCATCAGTGAGAGGACAGGAGCTAGCACAGATACGCAGTATTTT
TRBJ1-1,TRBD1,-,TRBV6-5,CASSNRGWNTEAFF,TGTGCCAGCAGCAACAGGGGCTGGAACACTGAAGCTTTCTTT
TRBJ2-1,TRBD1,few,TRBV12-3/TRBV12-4,CASSLPGTGDYNEQFF,TGTGCCAGCAGTCTCCCCGGGACAGGGGATTACAATGAGCAGTTCTTC
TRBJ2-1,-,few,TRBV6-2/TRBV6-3,CASSPQGPSYNEQFF,TGTGCCAGCAGTCCGCAGGGGCCTTCCTACAATGAGCAGTTCTTC
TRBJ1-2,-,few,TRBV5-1,CASSLEGDYGYTF,TGCGCCAGCAGCCTGGAGGGAGACTATGGCTACACCTTC
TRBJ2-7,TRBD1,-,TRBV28,CASTGDRGRLEQYF,TGTGCCAGCACCGGGGACAGGGGGCGGCTCGAGCAGTACTTC
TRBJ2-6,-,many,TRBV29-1,CSVTGSSGANVLTF,TGCAGCGTCACAGGTAGCTCTGGGGCCAACGTCCTGACTTTC
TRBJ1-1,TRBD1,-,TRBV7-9,CASSSSTGEIMNTEAFF,TGTGCCAGCAGCTCCTCTACAGGGGAAATTATGAACACTGAAGCTTTCTTT
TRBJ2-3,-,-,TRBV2,CASSGGEAGDTQYF,TGTGCCAGCAGTGGCGGTGAGGCCGGGGATACGCAGTATTTT
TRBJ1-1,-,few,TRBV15,CATSTGGTNTEAFF,TGTGCCACCAGCACGGGGGGGACGAACACTGAAGCTTTCTTT
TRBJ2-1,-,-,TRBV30,CAWSDSYNEQFF,TGTGCCTGGAGTGACTCATACAATGAGCAGTTCTTC